These 18 T cell receptor beta chains came from one sample sequenced in a study of T cells in Graves' hyperthyroidism and ophthalmopathy. TCR beta CDR3 regions were amplified from RNA. Using the HTBI primer set, a first-round RT-PCR was run on the TCR CDR3. Via MiXCR, TCRdb re-called the multiplex PCR reads, giving one row per CDR3 protein. This sample yields under 400,000 distinct CDR3 sequences, of which around a sixth are seen a single time; around 47% belongs to the top ten. Sequencing used blood. The receptors originated from a woman in her 50s with Graves' hyperthyroidism.

This clonotype was detected only a few times. V is TRBV4-1 and J is TRBJ2-3; 7 bases align to TRBD2. The trim removed 4 bases at V and 1 base at J, leaving 8 bases unmatched. Germline CDR1 MGHRA, CDR2 YSYEKL. This CDR3 spans 16 amino acids. CDR3 sequence (DNA): TGCGCCAGCAGCCCCCCCGGCGGGGGAGGCACAGATACGCAGTATTTT. Encoded protein: CASSPPGGGGTDTQYF.

This clonotype was detected many times. The chain has TRBV10-3 and TRBJ2-3; weak D call: TRBD1 (6 bases). The length of the CDR3 is 15 residues. Germline V lookup: CDR1 ENHRY, CDR2 SYGVKD. Trimming left V 2 bases short and J 3 bases short, with 12 bases between. CDR3 in amino acids: CAISERGRGTDTQYF. In DNA, the CDR3 is TGTGCCATCAGTGAGCGCGGCAGGGGTACAGATACGCAGTATTTT.

This clonotype was seen a few times. The chain links TRBV10-1 to TRBJ2-7; D unresolved. This CDR3 region has 14 residues. The germline CDR1 and CDR2 sequences are WNHNN and SYGVQD (reference sequence). Trimming left V 7 bases short and J 0 bases short, with 13 bases between. The CDR3 DNA reads as TGCGCCAGCACCGATTCAAAGAGCTCCTACGAGCAGTACGTC. It translates to CASTDSKSSYEQYV.

This rearrangement joins TRBV7-9 to TRBJ1-1; no definite D call. Deletions cut 3 bases from V and 0 bases from J, with 11 bases between. Germline V gene lookup returns CDR1 SEHNR and CDR2 FQNEAQ (reference sequence). The CDR3 has 15 amino acids. CDR3 sequence (DNA): TGTGCCAGCAGCTTGTCCAGGCTCATGAACACTGAAGCTTTCTTT. It is translated as CASSLSRLMNTEAFF.

Ten or more counts support this clonotype. The chain links TRBV6-1 to TRBJ2-3, with D possibly matching TRBD2 (5 bases). The CDR3 loop spans 15 amino acids. Trimming pared 7 bases from V and 0 bases from J, leaving 14 bases between. Germline CDR1 and CDR2: MNHNS and SASEGT. The CDR3 region has the DNA TGTGCCAGCACCGGAGGCGGAGATAGCACAGATACGCAGTATTTT. Its translation is CASTGGGDSTDTQYF.

The chain employs TRBV4-2 and TRBJ2-1; the match to TRBD2 covers 11 bases. The V gene end was trimmed by 0 bases and the J gene end by 3 bases; junction bases not matched to a gene: 7. Germline V gene sequence: CDR1 LGHNA, CDR2 YNFKEQ. The length of the CDR3 is 18 residues. The CDR3 nucleotides are TGTGCCAGCAGCCAAGATCCCCCGGGACTAGCGGTCTACAATGAGCAGTTCTTC. It encodes CASSQDPPGLAVYNEQFF.

There are many counts of this clonotype. The chain joins TRBV20-1 to TRBJ2-3; 8 bases line up with TRBD2. V shed 5 bases, J shed 0 bases, and the junction held 7 bases outside the gene matches. The CDR3 length is 15 residues. Germline V gene data show CDR1 as DFQATT and CDR2 as SNEGSKA (reference sequence). The chain's CDR3 is CSAGLTSGSTDTQYF. For the CDR3, the DNA is TGCAGTGCTGGTCTAACTAGCGGAAGCACAGATACGCAGTATTTT.

The table lists this clonotype with many counts. The chain joins TRBV20-1 to TRBJ2-7, with 11 positions matching TRBD2. Unmatched junction bases numbered 10, after V lost 0 bases and J lost 6 bases. Germline V gene sequence: CDR1 DFQATT, CDR2 SNEGSKA (reference sequence). The CDR3 length is 16 residues. CDR3 in DNA: TGCAGTGCTAGAGAGATTAAGGCTAGCGGGAGGAGCGAGCAGTACTTC. Translated, it gives CSAREIKASGRSEQYF.

Only a few counts were recorded for this clonotype. The J gene is TRBJ1-1, the V gene TRBV5-6; 9 bases line up with TRBD1. The CDR3 contains 14 residues. Germline V gene sequence: CDR1 SGHDT, CDR2 YYEEEE. Trimming took 3 bases from V and 6 from J; bases not matched to a gene: 6. CDR3 loop: CASSSGTGFAEAFF. CDR3 in DNA: TGTGCCAGCAGCTCAGGGACAGGGTTCGCTGAAGCTTTCTTT.

This CDR3 is CSAGKAKNIQYF. The CDR3, as DNA: TGCAGTGCCGGAAAAGCCAAAAACATTCAGTACTTC. The chain joins TRBV20-1 to TRBJ2-4; no clear D gene. Germline CDR1 DFQATT, CDR2 SNEGSKA (reference sequence). The V end lost 6 bases, the J end lost 0 bases, and 6 bases lay between the germline ends. The CDR3 has 12 amino acids.

In this sample, this clonotype turned up many times. This chain links TRBV12-3 or TRBV12-4 with TRBJ2-3, with TRBD2 matching over 9 bases. Trimming cost V 7 bases and J 6 bases; bases outside gene matches: 8. The CDR3 consists of 14 residues. The DNA of the CDR3 is TGTGCCAGCAATAGCGGGGGAGGGCGGGATACGCAGTATTTT. Translated: CASNSGGGRDTQYF.

This clonotype was counted a few times. This chain joins TRBV2 and TRBJ1-4, with 7 bases identical to TRBD1. After removal of 7 bases from V and 5 bases from J, the junction contained 7 bases not matched to a gene. This CDR3 has 14 residues. The V gene's germline CDR1 is SNHLY and CDR2 FYNNEI. CDR3 sequence (DNA): TGTGCCAGCAATCTAGGGGGCTACAATGAAAAACTGTTTTTT. Protein: CASNLGGYNEKLFF.

This clonotype came up many times. V and J are TRBV30 and TRBJ2-1; 8 positions match TRBD2. CDR3 size: 12 residues. Germline V gene lookup returns CDR1 GTSNPN and CDR2 SVGIG (reference sequence). Trimming at V came to 0 bases and at J to 10 bases, leaving 2 bases not matched to a gene. The CDR3 spells CAWSVRLAEQFF. CDR3 bases: TGTGCCTGGAGTGTACGACTAGCGGAGCAGTTCTTC.

Many counts were recorded for this clonotype. V and J are TRBV30 and TRBJ2-2; maybe TRBD1 (6 bases). Germline V gene data show CDR1 as GTSNPN and CDR2 as SVGIG (reference sequence). V was pared by 5 bases and J by 7 bases, with 8 bases between. The CDR3 is 11 residues long. The CDR3 is CAWGQYGELFF. DNA for the CDR3: TGTGCCTGGGGACAGTACGGGGAGCTGTTTTTT.

The table lists this clonotype with many counts. The CDR3 protein is CASSSDRTSGTDTQYF. CDR3 coding DNA: TGTGCCAGCAGCTCCGATCGGACTAGCGGCACAGATACGCAGTATTTT. The genes are TRBV5-6 and TRBJ2-3; 9 bases line up with TRBD2. Germline V CDR1 and CDR2: SGHDT, YYEEEE. V lost 3 bases and J lost 1; bases outside the gene matches: 6. This CDR3 contains 16 residues.

At least ten counts were recorded for this clonotype. The J gene is TRBJ2-1, the V gene TRBV6-1; D remains ambiguous. Germline values: CDR1 MNHNS, CDR2 SASEGT. Between the trimmed V and J ends, which lost 8 bases and 6 bases, there was a span of 20 bases. The CDR3 runs 15 residues. Written as DNA, the CDR3 is TGTGCCAGCGAATTCCCGGAAAGAGTAGGCAATGAGCAGTTCTTC. Amino acid sequence: CASEFPERVGNEQFF.

The V call is TRBV5-6, the J call TRBJ1-2, with 8 bases aligning to TRBD1. The ends lost 0 bases at V and 2 bases at J; junction bases unmatched: 3. The germline V gene encodes CDR1 SGHDT and CDR2 YYEEEE. The CDR3 sequence is 15 residues long. This CDR3 reads CASSLGQGINYGYTF. CDR3 coding DNA: TGTGCCAGCAGCTTGGGACAGGGGATAAACTATGGCTACACCTTC.

Many counts were recorded for this clonotype. J is TRBJ2-7 and V is TRBV2; no clear D. The CDR3 runs 14 residues. Looked up from germline, CDR1 is SNHLY and CDR2 is FYNNEI. V was cut by 0 bases and J by 2 bases, with 8 bases left in between. The CDR3 bases are TGTGCCAGCAGTGAAGCTTTCACCGCCTACGAGCAGTACGTC. Translation gives CASSEAFTAYEQYV.